This paragraph reports one T cell receptor (beta chain). What it recognizes is unknown. This entry is derived from a study of shared clonotypes between healthy human individuals. CD45RO-negative, CCR7-positively selected cells formed the naive CD8 fraction, excluding terminally differentiated effector memory CD45RA+ cells. Study-wide findings and caveats: Lower generation probabilities were found for non-shared clonotypes than for those shared by all four donors. Memory subsets had estimated richness that was generally smaller than that of naive subsets.

For every subset, genomic DNA was evenly distributed across several immunoSEQ plates. This table comes from immunoSEQ multiplex PCR, and its TCRdb copy is limited to in-frame clones, with some not included. The sample consists of a few million clones, 93% of them appearing once. The sequence came from a man between 18 and 35 years old in good health. Some clones in this sample may be carry-over from other donors' samples. The specimen was naive CD8+ T cells from PBMCs.

In DNA, the CDR3 is TGTGCCAGCAGGGACTGGGCCGGGACGAGCACAGATACGCAGTATTTT. Protein product: CASRDWAGTSTDTQYF. This chain connects TRBV2 to TRBJ2-3; either TRBD1 or TRBD2 may fit D (5 bases each). Trimming stripped 6 bases from V and 0 bases from J, with 16 bases between. Germline V gene lookup returns CDR1 SNHLY and CDR2 FYNNEI. The CDR3 has 16 amino acids.